One sample yielded the 30 T cell receptor beta chains listed below, sequenced in a study of T cell clonotyping in hematopoietic cell transplantation. This table comes from immunoSEQ multiplex PCR, and its TCRdb copy is limited to in-frame clones, with some not included. The sample consists of about 10,000 clones, about four fifths of them appearing once. The material sequenced was PBMCs, taken 30 days after allogeneic stem cell transplant. The receptors come from a female patient between 35 and 55 years old who had an allogeneic stem cell transplant from a related donor, so T cells may come from the graft donor. Some clones in this sample may be carry-over from other donors' samples.

The J gene is TRBJ1-1, the V gene TRBV6-1; D is possibly TRBD1 (6 bases). This CDR3 comprises 15 residues. V lost 1 base and J 6 bases, leaving 15 bases between the germline ends. CDR1 MNHNS and CDR2 SASEGT come from the germline V gene. This chain's CDR3 is CASSEGRGRQAEAFF. In DNA, the CDR3 is TGTGCCAGCAGTGAAGGGAGGGGGAGGCAAGCTGAAGCTTTCTTT.

V is TRBV7-2 and J is TRBJ1-5; 9 nucleotides agree with TRBD1. This CDR3 is 15 amino acids long. Germline CDR1 and CDR2: SGHTA and FQGNSA. J gave up 6 bases and V 1 base, and 4 bases lay outside the gene matches. Here the CDR3 DNA reads TGTGCCAGCAGCTTAGTGGGACAGGGAGTTCAGCCCCAGCATTTT. It encodes CASSLVGQGVQPQHF. The variable domain in full, with the rest retrieved from reference TRBV7-2 and TRBJ1-5, is GAGVSQSPSNKVTEKGKDVELRCDPISGHTALYWYRQSLGQGLEFLIYFQGNSAPDKSGLPSDRFSAERTGGSVSTLTIQRTQQEDSAVYLCASSLVGQGVQPQHFGDGTRLSIL.

This chain joins TRBV7-2 and TRBJ2-7; no clear D gene. The CDR3 has 16 amino acids. Germline loops: CDR1 SGHTA, CDR2 FQGNSA. The ends were cut back, 1 base at V and 4 bases at J, with 17 bases in the middle. This chain's CDR3 is CASSLGALIPIYEQYF. CDR3 nucleotides: TGTGCCAGCAGCTTAGGGGCGCTAATACCGATTTACGAGCAGTACTTC.

The V gene is TRBV6-5, the J gene TRBJ1-1; D possibly corresponds to TRBD1 (5 bases). CDR3 length: 12 amino acids. Germline V lookup: CDR1 MNHEY, CDR2 SVGAGI. Deletions cut 4 bases from V and 8 bases from J, with 11 bases between. The CDR3 bases are TGTGCCAGCAGTTTGATGTCAGGGGAAGCTTTCTTT. Translation: CASSLMSGEAFF.

This chain joins TRBV15 and TRBJ1-3; no firm D call. The germline V and J ends were trimmed by 0 bases and 0 bases, with 9 bases remaining between them. The germline CDR1 and CDR2 sequences are LNHNV and YYDKDF (reference sequence). The CDR3 contains 16 residues. Written as DNA, the CDR3 is TGTGCCACCAGCAGAGATCCCCTGAGCTCTGGAAACACCATATATTTT. This codes for CATSRDPLSSGNTIYF.

This rearrangement joins TRBV5-6 to TRBJ2-2; 9 bases map to TRBD1. V was clipped by 4 bases and J by 0 bases; unmatched bases: 13. Per germline, CDR1 SGHDT and CDR2 YYEEEE. The CDR3 is 19 amino acids. Written as DNA, the CDR3 is TGTGCCAGCAGCACAAGACAGGGGGGAGGGATAGCGAACACCGGGGAGCTGTTTTTT. Its translation: CASSTRQGGGIANTGELFF.

The rearrangement uses TRBV27 and TRBJ2-2, with 8 bases aligning to TRBD1. With V trimmed by 3 bases and J by 4 bases, 13 bases remained unmatched. Germline CDR1 MNHEY, CDR2 SMNVEV (reference sequence). This CDR3 has 18 residues. The CDR3 DNA reads TGTGCCAGCAGTTTCCTCACGGTGGCAGGGGGCCCCACCGGGGAGCTGTTTTTT. Translating it yields CASSFLTVAGGPTGELFF.

The chain recombines TRBV5-6 with TRBJ2-7; 9 bases are shared with TRBD1. The CDR3 spans 15 residues. The germline V gene has CDR1 SGHDT and CDR2 YYEEEE. V lost 4 bases, J lost 2 bases, and 7 bases stayed unmatched. The CDR3 nucleotides read TGTGCCAGCAGCGCTGGGGACAGGGAGCCCTACGAGCAGTACTTC. Its translation: CASSAGDREPYEQYF.

The chain is built from TRBV5-4 and TRBJ2-7; the match to TRBD1 covers 9 bases. This CDR3 is built from 16 residues. Germline assignment: CDR1 SGHNT and CDR2 YYREEE (reference sequence). J lost 2 bases, V lost 0 bases, and 6 bases had no gene match. The CDR3 is CASSLGAGQGPYEQYF. As DNA, the CDR3 is TGTGCCAGCAGCTTGGGGGCGGGACAGGGACCCTACGAGCAGTACTTC.

As DNA, the CDR3 is TGTGCCAGCACAACTTTCTACGAGCAGTACTTC. Protein sequence: CASTTFYEQYF. The chain recombines TRBV7-8 with TRBJ2-7; D is unclear. Germline V gene lookup returns CDR1 SGHVS and CDR2 FQNEAQ. V lost 7 bases to trimming and J lost 3 bases, with 7 bases between them. The CDR3 is 11 amino acids.

This clone was seen more than once but under ten times. The rearrangement joins TRBV27 to TRBJ2-3, with D unresolved. V was clipped by 5 bases and J by 2 bases, with 8 bases between them. Germline V gene lookup returns CDR1 MNHEY and CDR2 SMNVEV (reference sequence). The CDR3 extends over 13 amino acids. CDR3 region: CASSLTVTDTQYF. Written as DNA, the CDR3 is TGTGCCAGCAGTCTGACGGTCACAGATACGCAGTATTTT.

This rearrangement joins TRBV29-1 to TRBJ2-5; D is unresolved. The CDR3 extends over 10 amino acids. Deletions cut 4 bases from V and 4 bases from J, with 4 bases between. Germline-derived CDR1 and CDR2 are SQVTM and ANQGSEA. This CDR3 is CSVARETQYF. For the CDR3, the DNA is TGCAGCGTTGCCAGAGAGACCCAGTACTTC.

This rearrangement joins TRBV20-1 to TRBJ1-1; D not certain. Germline V lookup: CDR1 DFQATT, CDR2 SNEGSKA (reference sequence). This CDR3 region has 11 residues. Between the trimmed V and J ends, which lost 6 bases and 8 bases, there was a span of 13 bases. CDR3 DNA: TGCAGTGCAGGTGGATTGAGGGAAGCTTTCTTT. Residues: CSAGGLREAFF.

This clone has just one count. The chain employs TRBV28 and TRBJ1-6, with D uncertain. CDR1 and CDR2 (germline): MDHEN, SYDVKM. Between the trimmed V and J ends, which lost 8 bases and 8 bases, there was a span of 13 bases. CDR3 length: 13 amino acids. In DNA form, the CDR3 reads TGTGCCAGCCCTCCCTCGAGAGATTCACCCCTCCACTTT. It is translated as CASPPSRDSPLHF.

The chain joins TRBV5-1 to TRBJ1-1, with D possibly matching TRBD1 (5 bases). Germline values: CDR1 SGHRS, CDR2 YFSETQ. The length of the CDR3 is 15 residues. Trimming took 1 base from V and 1 from J, leaving 11 bases between them. CDR3: CASSLNGAQNTEAFF. CDR3 in DNA: TGCGCCAGCAGCTTGAATGGGGCGCAGAACACTGAAGCTTTCTTT.

This clone has a single count. The V and J genes are TRBV30 and TRBJ2-1; D might be TRBD1 (6 bases). The germline CDR1 and CDR2 sequences are GTSNPN and SVGIG (reference sequence). This CDR3 spans 15 amino acids. V was shortened by 1 base and J by 7 bases, with 17 bases between the two germline ends. CDR3 in amino acids: CAWSGLGQGPNEQFF. The CDR3 DNA reads TGTGCCTGGAGTGGTCTAGGGCAGGGGCCGAATGAGCAGTTCTTC.

V and J are TRBV9 and TRBJ2-7; 9 bases map to TRBD2. V was clipped by 0 bases and J by 1 base; unmatched bases: 2. The CDR3 has 15 amino acids. CDR1 and CDR2 from the germline V gene are SGDLS and YYNGEE. CDR3 in amino acids: CASSVGGLASYEQYF. CDR3 bases: TGTGCCAGCAGCGTAGGAGGACTAGCGTCCTACGAGCAGTACTTC.

The V and J genes are TRBV25-1 and TRBJ1-1; TRBD1 is a possible D gene (5 bases). The V and J ends lost 5 bases and 4 bases respectively, with 14 bases between them. Germline V gives CDR1 MGHDK, CDR2 SYGVNS. The CDR3 runs to 14 residues. CDR3 sequence: CASSWWGDGTEAFF. The CDR3 region has the DNA TGTGCCAGCAGTTGGTGGGGGGACGGCACTGAAGCTTTCTTT.

This clone was seen once. The V call is TRBV4-2, the J call TRBJ2-1; 9 nucleotides match TRBD2. The J segment lost 7 bases and the V segment lost 4 bases, leaving 14 bases of the junction unmatched. This CDR3 spans 17 amino acids. Germline CDR1 reads LGHNA; CDR2 reads YNFKEQ. In nucleotides, the CDR3 is TGTGCCAGCAGCCTCCCTGGTAGCGGGGGCCGGGGGAATGAGCAGTTCTTC. It translates to CASSLPGSGGRGNEQFF.

This chain connects TRBV7-8 to TRBJ2-7, with D possibly being TRBD1 (6 bases). CDR3 length: 12 amino acids. Germline-derived CDR1 and CDR2 are SGHVS and FQNEAQ. Deletions cut 8 bases from V and 3 bases from J, with 11 bases between. The CDR3 is CASRDKNYEQYF. As DNA, the CDR3 is TGTGCCAGCCGGGACAAGAACTACGAGCAGTACTTC.

The V call is TRBV5-1, the J call TRBJ2-6, with D hard to call. Germline V lookup: CDR1 SGHRS, CDR2 YFSETQ. The CDR3 loop spans 11 amino acids. Trimming took off 6 bases at V and 7 bases at J, with 5 bases between the two ends. The CDR3 DNA is TGCGCCAGCACAGATGCCAACGTCCTGACTTTC. This codes for CASTDANVLTF.

The chain links TRBV6-7 to TRBJ2-1; 9 nucleotides line up with TRBD2. TRBV6-7 is labeled an ORF, and its function is uncertain. Trimming took 5 bases from V and 0 from J; bases not matched to a gene: 2. The CDR3 totals 15 residues. CDR3 nucleotides: TGTGCCAGCAGTCTTAGCGGGAGCTCCTACAATGAGCAGTTCTTC. Protein product: CASSLSGSSYNEQFF.

V and J are TRBV25-1 and TRBJ2-2; D possibly corresponds to TRBD1 (6 bases). Germline V gene lookup returns CDR1 MGHDK and CDR2 SYGVNS. CDR3 size: 13 residues. Trimming took off 8 bases at V and 1 base at J, with 8 bases between the two ends. The CDR3 DNA sequence: TGTGCCAGCGGACAGTTGAACACCGGGGAGCTGTTTTTT. It yields the protein CASGQLNTGELFF.

V usage is TRBV7-6 and J usage is TRBJ1-1, with 9 bases matching TRBD1. Germline CDR1 SGHVS, CDR2 FNYEAQ. The V and J ends lost 5 bases and 7 bases, in that order; junction bases with no gene match: 2. The CDR3 contains 12 residues. The CDR3 reads CASSVTGGEAFF. CDR3 nucleotides: TGTGCCAGCAGCGTGACAGGGGGTGAAGCTTTCTTT. Full variable domain (remainder filled in from reference TRBV7-6 and TRBJ1-1): GAGVSQSPRYKVTKRGQDVALRCDPISGHVSLYWYRQALGQGPEFLTYFNYEAQQDKSGLPNDRFSAERPEGSISTLTIQRTEQRDSAMYRCASSVTGGEAFFGQGTRLTVV.

The chain links TRBV6-6 to TRBJ2-3; D call uncertain. V was clipped by 8 bases and J by 0 bases, with 9 bases between them. The CDR3 is 13 residues long. CDR1 and CDR2 from the germline V gene are MNHNY and SVGAGI (reference sequence). In nucleotides, the CDR3 is TGTGCCAGCGGTACTGGTAGCACAGATACGCAGTATTTT. This translates into CASGTGSTDTQYF.

DNA of the CDR3: TGCAGCGTTGCTAGGGACAGGGGATTTACGATGAACACTGAAGCTTTCTTT. It codes for CSVARDRGFTMNTEAFF. This chain uses TRBV29-1 with TRBJ1-1; TRBD1 matches at 10 bases. V shed 4 bases and J 0 bases; nucleotides not matched to a gene: 11. The CDR3 has 17 residues. CDR1 SQVTM and CDR2 ANQGSEA come from the germline V gene.

The chain links TRBV5-6 to TRBJ2-7, with D possibly TRBD2 on 6 matching bases. The CDR3 runs 13 residues. V lost 0 bases and J lost 6, with 10 bases in between. Germline V lookup: CDR1 SGHDT, CDR2 YYEEEE. The DNA of the CDR3 is TGTGCCAGCAGCTTGGTACCGGAGGGCGAGCAGTACTTC. It specifies CASSLVPEGEQYF.

The rearrangement joins TRBV9 to TRBJ2-3; TRBD1 matches 11 bases. Germline loops: CDR1 SGDLS, CDR2 YYNGEE. Trimming at V came to 2 bases and at J to 4 bases, leaving 9 bases not matched to a gene. This CDR3 is built from 17 residues. CDR3 residues: CASSVGQGEDWADTQYF. Here the CDR3 DNA reads TGTGCCAGCAGCGTGGGACAGGGGGAGGATTGGGCAGATACGCAGTATTTT.

This chain connects TRBV25-1 to TRBJ2-1; tentative D call: TRBD1 (7 bases). Deletions cut 9 bases from V and 12 bases from J, with 15 bases between. This CDR3 has 11 amino acids. Germline values: CDR1 MGHDK, CDR2 SYGVNS. CDR3 loop: CASARGDGQFF. The DNA of the CDR3 is TGTGCCAGTGCCAGGGGGGACGGGCAGTTCTTC.

The chain employs TRBV5-1 and TRBJ2-7; 11 bases are a match to TRBD2. From germline, CDR1 is SGHRS and CDR2 YFSETQ. The CDR3 loop spans 16 amino acids. Unmatched junction bases numbered 6, after V lost 0 bases and J lost 4 bases. The CDR3 nucleotides read TGCGCCAGCAGCTTGGAAGGGGGGACTAGCGGTTACGAGCAGTACTTC. It specifies CASSLEGGTSGYEQYF.